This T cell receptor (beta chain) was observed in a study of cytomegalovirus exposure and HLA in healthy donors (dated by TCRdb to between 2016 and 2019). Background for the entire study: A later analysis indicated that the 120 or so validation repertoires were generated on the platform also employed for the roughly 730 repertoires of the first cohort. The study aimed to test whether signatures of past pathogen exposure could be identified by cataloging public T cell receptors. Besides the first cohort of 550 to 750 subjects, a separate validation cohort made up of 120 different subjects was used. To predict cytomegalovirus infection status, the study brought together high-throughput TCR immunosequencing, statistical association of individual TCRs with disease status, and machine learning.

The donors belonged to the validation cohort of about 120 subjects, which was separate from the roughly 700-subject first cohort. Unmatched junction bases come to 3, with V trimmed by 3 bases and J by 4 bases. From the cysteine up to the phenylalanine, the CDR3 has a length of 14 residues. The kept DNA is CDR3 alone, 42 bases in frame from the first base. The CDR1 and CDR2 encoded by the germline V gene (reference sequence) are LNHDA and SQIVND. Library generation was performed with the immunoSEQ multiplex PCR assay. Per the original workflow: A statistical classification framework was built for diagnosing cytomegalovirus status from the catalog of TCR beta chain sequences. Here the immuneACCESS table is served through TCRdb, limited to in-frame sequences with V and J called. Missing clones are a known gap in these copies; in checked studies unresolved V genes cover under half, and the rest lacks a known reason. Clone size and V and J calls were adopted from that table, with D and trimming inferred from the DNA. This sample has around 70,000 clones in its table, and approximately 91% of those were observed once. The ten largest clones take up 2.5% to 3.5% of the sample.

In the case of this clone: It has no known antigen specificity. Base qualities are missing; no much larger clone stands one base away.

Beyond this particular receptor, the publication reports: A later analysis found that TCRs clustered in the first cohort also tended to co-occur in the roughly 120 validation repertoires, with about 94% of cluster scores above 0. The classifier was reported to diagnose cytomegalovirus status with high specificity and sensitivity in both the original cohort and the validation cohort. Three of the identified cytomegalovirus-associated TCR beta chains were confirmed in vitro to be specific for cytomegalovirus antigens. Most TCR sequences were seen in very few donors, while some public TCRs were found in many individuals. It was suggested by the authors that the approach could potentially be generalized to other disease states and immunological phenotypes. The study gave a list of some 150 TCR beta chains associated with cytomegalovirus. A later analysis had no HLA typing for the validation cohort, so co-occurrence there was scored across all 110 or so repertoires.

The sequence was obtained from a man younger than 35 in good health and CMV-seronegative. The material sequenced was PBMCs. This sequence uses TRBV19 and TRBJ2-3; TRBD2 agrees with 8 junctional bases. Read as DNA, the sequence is TGTGCCAGTAGTATGCCGGGAGGGGCAGATACGCAGTATTTT. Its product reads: CASSMPGGADTQYF.